Below are 2 T cell receptor beta chains sequenced from a single sample in a study of shared T cell receptors in the human thymus. Libraries were prepared by immunoSEQ multiplex PCR; TCRdb keeps only in-frame clonotypes and omits some of them. This table has hundreds of thousands of clones, around nine tenths appearing once. These data were also filed under a second study, of human thymus T cells.

Material: thymocytes. These receptors were taken from a boy in the first two years of life with a congenital heart defect.

The chain couples TRBV15 to TRBJ2-5, with a weak D call TRBD1 (5 bases). The V and J ends lost 0 bases and 5 bases respectively, with 10 bases between them. The CDR3 length is 14 residues. From germline, CDR1 is LNHNV and CDR2 YYDKDF (reference sequence). In DNA form, the CDR3 reads TGTGCCACCAGCAGAGACAGGGTCCGGGAGACCCAGTACTTC. Protein product: CATSRDRVRETQYF.

The CDR3 is CASSQMTGIYEQYF. CDR3 nucleotides: TGTGCCAGCAGCCAAATGACAGGGATCTACGAGCAGTACTTC. The rearrangement links TRBV14 to TRBJ2-7; TRBD1 agrees at 7 bases. This CDR3 has 14 residues. J gave up 3 bases and V 2 bases, and 4 bases lay outside the gene matches. Per germline, CDR1 SGHDN and CDR2 FVKESK.